One sample yielded the 8 T cell receptor beta chains listed below, sequenced in a study of blood T cell repertoires in COVID-19. Assay: immunoSEQ multiplex PCR; the TCRdb copy retains only in-frame clones and omits some. This table has about 55,000 clones, about 87% appearing once. What was sequenced was peripheral blood. The receptors stem from a middle-aged man with COVID-19, enrolled during active disease.

The chain recombines TRBV7-8 with TRBJ1-5; 7 nucleotides match TRBD1. This CDR3 region has 17 residues. The J segment lost 3 bases and the V segment lost 1 base, leaving 9 bases of the junction unmatched. Germline CDR1 reads SGHVS; CDR2 reads FQNEAQ. Here the CDR3 reads CASSLGGSGTVNQPQHF. The CDR3 nucleotides read TGTGCCAGCAGCTTAGGGGGCTCGGGGACAGTCAATCAGCCCCAGCATTTT.

The J gene is TRBJ1-3, the V gene TRBV19; 9 positions agree with TRBD1. The CDR3 totals 14 residues. From germline, CDR1 is LNHDA and CDR2 SQIVND (reference sequence). With 5 bases clipped from V and 4 bases from J, the junction kept 3 bases outside the gene matches. CDR3 nucleotide sequence: TGTGCCAGTAGTCCCGGGACAGGGGGAAACACCATATATTTT. This codes for CASSPGTGGNTIYF.

This clone was detected once. The CDR3 protein is CASSQPMTGVYTEAFF. CDR3 sequence (DNA): TGCGCCAGCAGCCAACCAATGACAGGGGTTTACACTGAAGCTTTCTTT. J is TRBJ1-1 and V is TRBV4-1; 8 bases line up with TRBD1. The CDR3 is 16 amino acids. Trimming took 2 bases from V and 3 from J; bases not matched to a gene: 8. Germline lookup yields CDR1 MGHRA and CDR2 YSYEKL.

This clone was detected a few times. The rearrangement links TRBV28 to TRBJ2-7; 9 bases line up with TRBD1. This CDR3 has 16 amino acids. Germline trimming cut 4 bases from V and 5 bases from J; bases unmatched to any gene: 12. CDR1 and CDR2 (germline): MDHEN, SYDVKM. The CDR3 coding sequence is TGTGCCAGCAGTTATACACTGGGACAGGGCGGAAACGAGCAGTACTTC. This codes for CASSYTLGQGGNEQYF.

This clone has a handful of counts. The V and J genes are TRBV2 and TRBJ2-5; the D gene is possibly TRBD2 (6 bases). Germline CDR1 is SNHLY and CDR2 is FYNNEI. There are 16 residues in the CDR3. Trimming pared 0 bases from V and 10 bases from J, leaving 21 bases between. CDR3 protein: CASSEARRDPKRIQYF. CDR3 nucleotides: TGTGCCAGCAGTGAAGCGAGGCGGGACCCGAAGAGAATCCAGTACTTC.

This chain joins TRBV19 and TRBJ1-1; no clear D gene. Trimming took 7 bases from V and 4 from J, leaving 7 bases between them. CDR3 length: 11 residues. The V gene's germline CDR1 is LNHDA and CDR2 SQIVND (reference sequence). CDR3 bases: TGTGCCAGTAAGGCAGGCACTGAAGCTTTCTTT. Protein product: CASKAGTEAFF.

V gene TRBV16 combines with J gene TRBJ1-1; D is ambiguous. Trimming shortened V by 1 base and J by 6 bases, and 15 bases separated the two germline ends. Germline V lookup: CDR1 KGHSY, CDR2 FQNENV. The CDR3 covers 15 residues. CDR3 sequence (DNA): TGTGCCAGCAGCCAATACCGGGGAGGTGAGGCTGAAGCTTTCTTT. Translation gives CASSQYRGGEAEAFF.

The chain is built from TRBV12-3 or TRBV12-4 and TRBJ2-1; 7 nucleotides align to TRBD2. CDR3 length: 11 amino acids. Germline trimming cut 6 bases from V and 8 bases from J; bases unmatched to any gene: 1. CDR3 coding DNA: TGTGCCAGCAGCCGGGGGGATGAGCAGTTCTTC. Its protein is CASSRGDEQFF.